The 7 T cell receptor beta chains in this list originate from one sample, sequenced in a study of T cells in Graves' hyperthyroidism and ophthalmopathy. Amplified regions were TCR beta CDR3 sequences from RNA transcripts. Using the HTBI primer set, a first-round RT-PCR was run on the TCR CDR3. Via MiXCR, TCRdb re-called the multiplex PCR reads, giving one row per CDR3 protein. The sample includes 640,000 or so distinct CDR3 sequences, 12% to 15% seen only once; the top ten take roughly 7.1%. Sequenced input: blood. All receptors derive from a woman between 18 and 30 years old with Graves' ophthalmopathy.

This clonotype turned up a few times. This sequence joins TRBV7-8 and TRBJ2-7, with 7 nucleotides matching TRBD1. Trimming cost V 1 base and J 0 bases; bases outside gene matches: 3. This CDR3 is built from 15 residues. Germline V gene lookup returns CDR1 SGHVS and CDR2 FQNEAQ. The CDR3 DNA sequence: TGTGCCAGCAGCTTAGGAGGGACAGTCTCCTACGAGCAGTACTTC. Protein product: CASSLGGTVSYEQYF.

V and J are TRBV28 and TRBJ2-7; 7 bases map to TRBD1. Unmatched junction bases numbered 13, after V lost 6 bases and J lost 2 bases. The CDR3 contains 16 residues. CDR1 is MDHEN, CDR2 SYDVKM, per germline. Here the CDR3 DNA reads TGTGCCAGCAGCCACCTATTCCGGGACAGAGCCTACGAGCAGTACTTC. Its translation is CASSHLFRDRAYEQYF.

This clonotype was seen a few times. The CDR3 sequence: CASSIPTSGLYNEQFF. The CDR3 DNA is TGTGCCAGTAGTATCCCGACTAGCGGTCTCTACAATGAGCAGTTCTTC. This sequence joins TRBV19 and TRBJ2-1, with 9 bases fitting TRBD2. Germline-derived CDR1 and CDR2 are LNHDA and SQIVND (reference sequence). The CDR3 has 16 residues. The V and J ends lost 3 bases and 3 bases, in that order; junction bases with no gene match: 6. Together with reference TRBV19 and TRBJ2-1, the CDR3 gives the full variable domain: DGGITQSPKYLFRKEGQNVTLSCEQNLNHDAMYWYRQDPGQGLRLIYYSQIVNDFQKGDIAEGYSVSREKKESFPLTVTSAQKNPTAFYLCASSIPTSGLYNEQFFGPGTRLTVL.

This clonotype was seen a handful of times. This chain connects TRBV27 to TRBJ1-5, with D unresolved. Germline V gene sequence: CDR1 MNHEY, CDR2 SMNVEV (reference sequence). The CDR3 has 15 residues. The V gene lost 8 bases and the J gene lost 2 bases, with 16 bases spanning the gap. For the CDR3, the DNA is TGTGCCAGCGCTAACCTCGGGTTGGGCAATCAGCCCCAGCATTTT. Protein: CASANLGLGNQPQHF.

On this clonotype: Relative to the germline gene, one junction end is altered; a read error may explain this. The rearrangement joins TRBV20-1 to TRBJ2-7; a possible D gene is TRBD1 (6 bases). The CDR3 sequence is 13 residues long. Looked up from germline, CDR1 is DFQATT and CDR2 is SNEGSKA (reference sequence). CDR3 amino acids: CSALQGSSYEQHF. CDR3 coding DNA: TGCAGTGCTTTACAGGGTTCCTCCTACGAGCAGCACTTC.

The V and J genes are TRBV6-5 and TRBJ1-4; maybe TRBD1 (5 bases). Germline V gives CDR1 MNHEY, CDR2 SVGAGI. This CDR3 is built from 14 residues. Trimming removed 2 bases from V and 8 bases from J, with 12 bases in between. CDR3 coding DNA: TGTGCCAGCAGTTACGGCCTCTCAGGGGAAAAACTGTTTTTT. As protein: CASSYGLSGEKLFF.

This clonotype was seen repeatedly, ten times or more. J is TRBJ2-7 and V is TRBV7-2, with 10 bases matching TRBD2. CDR1 and CDR2 (germline): SGHTA, FQGNSA. The CDR3 has 15 residues. V lost 4 bases and J lost 6; bases outside the gene matches: 9. CDR3 nucleotide sequence: TGTGCCAGCAGCTGGGCTAGCGGGAGTTTACGCGAGCAGTACTTC. Protein product: CASSWASGSLREQYF.